The present T cell receptor (beta chain) was sequenced within a study of human T cells and chemical hapten exposure. V was pared by 1 base and J by 5 bases, with 7 bases between. The CDR3 spans 13 residues. CDR1 is LNHNV and CDR2 is YYDKDF in the germline V gene (reference sequence). TCRdb analysed the RACE reads with MiXCR anew, one entry per CDR3 protein. Here the sample spans roughly 100,000 distinct CDR3 sequences, less than 40% being singletons. Specified time point: patch test 3, about 24 weeks after DPC sensitization. The treatment was: therapeutic diphenylcyclopropenone sensitization with weekly scalp DPC. At every patch-test visit, blood was drawn before the patch test was applied. Researchers extracted total RNA from unfractionated whole blood.

The receptor's source is a man aged 35 to 55 with alopecia areata. Some clones in this sample may be carry-over from other donors' samples. The gene calls are TRBV15 and TRBJ2-3, with D perhaps given as TRBD1 or TRBD2 (5 bases each). The sequencing used whole blood, collected in connection with sensitization to the hapten diphenylcyclopropenone (DPC). CDR3 loop: CATSRGDGDTQYF. CDR3 coding DNA: TGTGCCACCAGCAGAGGGGACGGAGATACGCAGTATTTT.